Following are 13 T cell receptor beta chains from one sample sequenced in a study of early T cells in non-severe SARS-CoV-2 infection. Each CDR3 protein gets one entry after TCRdb re-called the 5' RACE reads with MiXCR. Altogether some 97,000 distinct CDR3 sequences are present, roughly 9.6% being singletons, with the ten largest covering around 4.7%. Source: whole blood, taken at baseline. All receptors come from an adult who was a healthcare worker with PCR-confirmed SARS-CoV-2 infection or an uninfected control (not recorded which).

The chain is built from TRBV9 and TRBJ1-1, with a weak D call TRBD1 (6 bases). The CDR3 length is 13 residues. With 0 bases removed from V and 11 bases from J, the gap between germline ends came to 14 bases. The germline V gene encodes CDR1 SGDLS and CDR2 YYNGEE. As DNA, the CDR3 is TGTGCCAGCAGCGTAGGAGGGGGTTCGGCGGCTTTCTTT. Amino acid sequence: CASSVGGGSAAFF.

This clonotype was seen many times. This chain connects TRBV18 to TRBJ1-2, with D unclear. The CDR3 has 13 amino acids. V shed 2 bases and J shed 4 bases, with 8 bases lying between them. CDR1 is KGHSH, CDR2 LQKENI, per germline. CDR3 bases: TGTGCCAGCTCACCAATGGCCGTCTATGGCTACACCTTC. Translated: CASSPMAVYGYTF.

This clonotype was counted between two and nine times. The chain joins TRBV19 to TRBJ2-1, with D uncertain. Trimming took off 3 bases at V and 6 bases at J, with 9 bases between the two ends. The CDR3 is 13 amino acids. CDR1 LNHDA and CDR2 SQIVND come from the germline V gene (reference sequence). The CDR3 region has the DNA TGTGCCAGTAGTATTGCCATAACCAATGAGCAGTTCTTC. Amino acids: CASSIAITNEQFF.

The rearrangement joins TRBV10-3 to TRBJ1-4; 8 bases are shared with TRBD1. CDR3 length: 17 amino acids. The germline V gene encodes CDR1 ENHRY and CDR2 SYGVKD. V lost 0 bases and J lost 8; bases outside the gene matches: 11. The CDR3 spells CAISESIQGAREEKLFF. The CDR3 nucleotides are TGTGCCATCAGTGAGTCGATTCAGGGGGCGCGGGAGGAAAAACTGTTTTTT.

This rearrangement joins TRBV19 to TRBJ2-1, with 7 bases lining up with TRBD2. The germline CDR1 and CDR2 sequences are LNHDA and SQIVND (reference sequence). This CDR3 is 16 amino acids long. The trim removed 8 bases at V and 0 bases at J, leaving 10 bases unmatched. CDR3 sequence: CASGGGDASSYNEQFF. DNA for the CDR3: TGTGCCAGTGGGGGGGGTGACGCCAGCTCCTACAATGAGCAGTTCTTC. Filled out from reference TRBV19 and TRBJ2-1, the complete variable domain reads DGGITQSPKYLFRKEGQNVTLSCEQNLNHDAMYWYRQDPGQGLRLIYYSQIVNDFQKGDIAEGYSVSREKKESFPLTVTSAQKNPTAFYLCASGGGDASSYNEQFFGPGTRLTVL.

This clonotype came up a few times. The genes are TRBV5-6 and TRBJ2-7; D remains ambiguous. Trimming removed 4 bases at V and 0 bases at J, with 8 bases between. CDR1 is SGHDT and CDR2 is YYEEEE in the germline V gene. The CDR3 extends over 13 amino acids. The CDR3 here is CASSPVSSYEQYF. The CDR3, as DNA: TGTGCCAGCAGCCCGGTAAGCTCCTACGAGCAGTACTTC.

The rearrangement uses TRBV4-2 and TRBJ2-5; D possibly corresponds to TRBD2 (6 bases). In germline, CDR1 is LGHNA, CDR2 YNFKEQ. Trimming cost V 4 bases and J 3 bases, with 15 bases left between them. This CDR3 comprises 15 residues. CDR3 sequence reads: CASSPSGDPKETQYF. The DNA for the CDR3 is TGTGCCAGCAGCCCTTCGGGAGACCCTAAAGAGACCCAGTACTTC.

The chain uses TRBV11-2 and TRBJ1-5; TRBD1 matches 7 bases. J gave up 2 bases and V 3 bases, and 7 bases lay outside the gene matches. The CDR3 runs 16 residues. Germline CDR1 SGHAT, CDR2 FQNNGV. The CDR3 spells CASSLSGTAGNQPQHF. CDR3 coding DNA: TGTGCCAGCAGCTTGTCGGGGACAGCCGGCAATCAGCCCCAGCATTTT.

This clonotype was picked up a small number of times. The chain employs TRBV29-1 and TRBJ2-3, with 10 bases lining up with TRBD2. The CDR3 consists of 14 residues. The V segment lost 7 bases and the J segment 0 bases; nucleotides outside the gene matches: 4. Germline V lookup: CDR1 SQVTM, CDR2 ANQGSEA. In nucleotides, the CDR3 is TGCAGCGGTCTAGCGGGGGAAAGCACAGATACGCAGTATTTT. Translated: CSGLAGESTDTQYF.

The rearrangement links TRBV7-9 to TRBJ1-1; D remains unclear. Trimming removed 5 bases from V and 6 bases from J, with 10 bases in between. Per the germline V gene, CDR1 is SEHNR and CDR2 is FQNEAQ (reference sequence). The CDR3 length is 12 residues. The chain's CDR3 is CASSVNSAEAFF. The CDR3 DNA follows: TGTGCCAGCAGCGTGAACAGTGCTGAAGCTTTCTTT.

The table lists this clonotype with many counts. The rearrangement joins TRBV13 to TRBJ2-7, with 12 bases lining up with TRBD1. V gave up 4 bases and J gave up 5 bases; unmatched junction bases: 3. Germline lookup yields CDR1 PRHDT and CDR2 FYEKMQ (reference sequence). The CDR3 loop spans 14 amino acids. Written as DNA, the CDR3 is TGTGCCAGCAGCTGGGGACAGGGGGCAGACGAGCAGTACTTC. It codes for CASSWGQGADEQYF.

The chain's CDR3 is CASSLGGESNYGYTF. The CDR3 bases are TGTGCCAGCAGCTTAGGAGGCGAGTCTAACTATGGCTACACCTTC. The chain uses TRBV7-2 and TRBJ1-2; D gene unclear. Trimming took off 1 base at V and 0 bases at J, with 9 bases between the two ends. Germline V lookup: CDR1 SGHTA, CDR2 FQGNSA. The CDR3 spans 15 residues.

This clonotype showed up just a few times. The V call is TRBV20-1, the J call TRBJ2-5, with D perhaps TRBD1 (6 bases). V was trimmed by 3 bases and J by 4 bases, leaving 21 bases between them. The CDR3 loop spans 16 amino acids. The germline gives CDR1 DFQATT, CDR2 SNEGSKA (reference sequence). CDR3 amino acids: CSASPIQGRYGETQYF. CDR3 in DNA: TGCAGTGCTAGTCCCATCCAGGGGCGTTATGGAGAGACCCAGTACTTC.